Sequencing of this TCR beta chain was carried out in a study of cytotoxic CD8 clonotypes in ibrutinib-treated CLL. Points from the study as a whole: There were few public clonotypes, and on treatment they contracted or stayed stable. At ibrutinib response, clonality increased, and at progression it declined back toward baseline.

Produced via immunoSEQ multiplex PCR; TCRdb's table is partial and in-frame only. The repertoire consists of 250,000 to 350,000 clones, with more than 70% occurring once and the leading ten covering approximately 5.1%. V was cut by 4 bases and J by 8 bases, with 12 bases left in between. Per the germline V gene, CDR1 is SGHKS and CDR2 is YYEKEE (reference sequence). This CDR3 spans 12 amino acids. With regard to this clone: Antigen specificity is unknown.

This chain uses TRBV5-5 with TRBJ1-2; D is unclear. This TCR was recovered from a human donor with chronic lymphocytic leukemia. The source was PBMCs, collected at disease progression, from a patient treated with ibrutinib. CDR3 coding DNA: TGTGCCAGCAGCCTGGCGGTGTTCGGCTACACCTTC. It is translated as CASSLAVFGYTF.